These 20 T cell receptor beta chains were all obtained from the same sample, sequenced in a study of Ad26.COV2.S vaccination and SARS-CoV-2 variants. The treatment was: some 19 received Ad26.COV2.S at low or high dose, single or two shots; 5 received placebo; per-sample allocation not given. Material that was analyzed had been drawn on day 63 after the first vaccine or placebo injection. Sequencing used immunoSEQ multiplex PCR; TCRdb keeps in-frame clones, though not all of them. The sample shows over 400,000 clones, roughly nine tenths of them seen only once. The sample was peripheral blood, taken in a trial of Ad26.COV2.S vaccine versus placebo. Receptors originate from a person between 18 and 60 years old who received the Ad26.COV2.S COVID-19 vaccine or a placebo.

This sequence joins TRBV4-3 and TRBJ2-4; possible D gene TRBD1, 6 bases. Germline CDR1 is LGHNA and CDR2 is YSLEER. The CDR3 is 16 amino acids. Trimming removed 0 bases from V and 2 bases from J, with 11 bases in between. The CDR3 region has the DNA TGCGCCAGCAGCCAAGATCTGGGACAACCCAAAAACATTCAGTACTTC. Translating gives CASSQDLGQPKNIQYF.

The rearrangement joins TRBV29-1 to TRBJ1-4; D ambiguous. Germline CDR1 reads SQVTM; CDR2 reads ANQGSEA. The CDR3 is 13 residues long. V lost 4 bases and J 5 bases, leaving 11 bases between the germline ends. The CDR3 sequence is CSVGQVNNEKLFF. In nucleotides, the CDR3 is TGCAGCGTTGGGCAAGTGAACAATGAAAAACTGTTTTTT.

The chain links TRBV5-4 to TRBJ2-1; D is unclear. The CDR3 has 15 residues. Trimming stripped 0 bases from V and 4 bases from J, with 11 bases between. Germline V gene data show CDR1 as SGHNT and CDR2 as YYREEE (reference sequence). The CDR3 nucleotides read TGTGCCAGCAGCTTGGAAGTGTTAGGGTACAATGAGCAGTTCTTC. It is translated as CASSLEVLGYNEQFF.

The chain couples TRBV5-5 to TRBJ1-6; D not certain. V shed 0 bases and J shed 9 bases, with 13 bases lying between them. Germline V gives CDR1 SGHKS, CDR2 YYEKEE (reference sequence). The CDR3 is made up of 15 amino acids. The CDR3 coding sequence is TGTGCCAGCAGCTTGGGGGTAGGGAATCTTTCACCCCTCCACTTT. This gives the protein CASSLGVGNLSPLHF.

V usage is TRBV19 and J usage is TRBJ2-5; tentatively, D is TRBD2 (5 bases). The CDR3 loop spans 14 amino acids. Trimming took 4 bases from V and 5 from J, leaving 14 bases between them. Germline V gene sequence: CDR1 LNHDA, CDR2 SQIVND (reference sequence). CDR3 DNA sequence: TGTGCCAGTAGTAAACTAGTTTTGGATGAGACCCAGTACTTC. This encodes CASSKLVLDETQYF.

Here the CDR3 reads CASSWRSERGTDTQYF. In DNA, the CDR3 is TGTGCCAGCAGCTGGAGGAGCGAGAGGGGCACAGATACGCAGTATTTT. The J gene is TRBJ2-3, the V gene TRBV7-9; TRBD2 is a possible D gene (5 bases). The ends were cut back, 4 bases at V and 1 base at J, with 15 bases in the middle. Germline assignment: CDR1 SEHNR and CDR2 FQNEAQ (reference sequence). The CDR3 runs 16 residues.

The rearrangement joins TRBV11-3 to TRBJ2-5; D is unclear. The CDR3 extends over 12 amino acids. Trimming took 0 bases from V and 9 from J, leaving 8 bases between them. Germline-derived CDR1 and CDR2 are SGHNT and YENEEA. The CDR3 loop reads CASSLEVSPQYF. CDR3 sequence (DNA): TGTGCCAGCAGCTTAGAAGTGTCACCCCAGTACTTC.

This clone was observed once. V and J are TRBV7-2 and TRBJ1-2; D may be TRBD1 (5 bases). The germline V gene has CDR1 SGHTA and CDR2 FQGNSA. The CDR3 consists of 13 residues. Trimming removed 2 bases at V and 8 bases at J, with 12 bases between. CDR3 DNA: TGTGCCAGCAGCTTATGGGCGGGGGACGGCTACACCTTC. Protein product: CASSLWAGDGYTF.

The V and J genes are TRBV3-1 (or the pseudogene TRBV3-2) and TRBJ1-2; 7 bases map to TRBD1. This CDR3 is built from 15 residues. Germline-derived CDR1 and CDR2 are LGHDT and YNNKEL (reference sequence). V gave up 0 bases and J gave up 5 bases; unmatched junction bases: 6. CDR3: CASSQDGGTVYGYTF. In nucleotides, the CDR3 is TGTGCCAGCAGCCAAGATGGGGGGACAGTATATGGCTACACCTTC.

This chain connects TRBV3-1 (or the pseudogene TRBV3-2) to TRBJ2-3, with 13 bases that match TRBD2. The CDR3 runs to 18 residues. CDR1 is LGHDT, CDR2 YNNKEL, per germline (reference sequence). J lost 1 base, V lost 4 bases, and 8 bases had no gene match. The CDR3 DNA follows: TGTGCCAGCAGCCTAAGACCCGGACTAGCGGGGGGCACAGATACGCAGTATTTT. This codes for CASSLRPGLAGGTDTQYF.

V gene TRBV4-2 combines with J gene TRBJ2-7, with D uncertain. Trimming left V 3 bases short and J 5 bases short, with 11 bases between. In germline, CDR1 is LGHNA, CDR2 YNFKEQ. This CDR3 has 13 residues. The CDR3 here is CASSQPLGDEQYF. The CDR3 region has the DNA TGTGCCAGCAGCCAGCCCCTTGGGGACGAGCAGTACTTC.

The V gene is TRBV6-5, the J gene TRBJ1-3; possibly TRBD1 for D (6 bases). V lost 6 bases and J 6 bases, leaving 15 bases between the germline ends. This CDR3 has 14 residues. CDR1 MNHEY and CDR2 SVGAGI come from the germline V gene. CDR3 DNA sequence: TGTGCCAGCAGCAACTCCGGGACATTAAACACCATATATTTT. The encoded protein is CASSNSGTLNTIYF.

The V and J genes are TRBV4-3 and TRBJ2-2, with 9 positions matching TRBD2. Germline lookup yields CDR1 LGHNA and CDR2 YSLEER. V lost 3 bases to trimming and J lost 3 bases; unmatched junction nucleotides: 2. The CDR3 spans 15 residues. CDR3 protein: CASSHGGGDTGELFF. DNA for the CDR3: TGCGCCAGCAGCCATGGCGGGGGGGACACCGGGGAGCTGTTTTTT.

The chain joins TRBV6-6 to TRBJ1-1, with 8 bases that match TRBD1. Per germline, CDR1 MNHNY and CDR2 SVGAGI (reference sequence). The CDR3 has 13 amino acids. J gave up 5 bases and V 6 bases, and 5 bases lay outside the gene matches. The CDR3 nucleotides read TGTGCCAGCAGCTCCAGGGGGCGAACTGAAGCTTTCTTT. Its protein is CASSSRGRTEAFF.

V gene TRBV7-9 combines with J gene TRBJ2-1; 14 bases map to TRBD2. With V trimmed by 6 bases and J by 15 bases, 16 bases remained unmatched. This CDR3 has 16 residues. Germline loops: CDR1 SEHNR, CDR2 FQNEAQ (reference sequence). The CDR3 reads CASSSRPGLAGAIGFF. In DNA, the CDR3 is TGTGCCAGCAGTTCCCGGCCGGGACTAGCGGGAGCCATCGGGTTCTTC. Drawing the rest from reference TRBV7-9 and TRBJ2-1, the complete variable domain is DTGVSQNPRHKITKRGQNVTFRCDPISEHNRLYWYRQTLGQGPEFLTYFQNEAQLEKSRLLSDRFSAERPKGSFSTLEIQRTEQGDSAMYLCASSSRPGLAGAIGFFGPGTRLTVL.

V usage is TRBV28 and J usage is TRBJ1-1; D might be TRBD1 (5 bases). Germline lookup yields CDR1 MDHEN and CDR2 SYDVKM. CDR3 length: 15 amino acids. Trimming took 6 bases from V and 7 from J, leaving 21 bases between them. CDR3 amino acids: CASSPIWGVVNEAFF. In DNA form, the CDR3 reads TGTGCCAGCAGCCCGATCTGGGGGGTGGTGAATGAAGCTTTCTTT.

The chain is built from TRBV9 and TRBJ2-2; the D gene is possibly TRBD1 (5 bases). Trimming removed 3 bases at V and 7 bases at J, with 28 bases between. The CDR3 has 19 amino acids. Germline CDR1 and CDR2: SGDLS and YYNGEE. CDR3 DNA: TGTGCCAGCAGCGGGGGCCTGGGGCTGGTCGTTGCGTCTAGCGGGGAGCTGTTTTTT. It encodes CASSGGLGLVVASSGELFF.

Written as DNA, the CDR3 is TGTGCCAGCAGGAGAGGATGGTATCAGCCCCAGCATTTT. Translating gives CASRRGWYQPQHF. This chain joins TRBV28 and TRBJ1-5; D call uncertain. The V gene's germline CDR1 is MDHEN and CDR2 SYDVKM. The CDR3 is made up of 13 amino acids. V lost 6 bases and J 5 bases, leaving 11 bases between the germline ends.

The V and J genes are TRBV7-9 and TRBJ2-1; maybe TRBD2 (6 bases). The CDR3 is 16 amino acids. Trimming removed 3 bases at V and 7 bases at J, with 19 bases between. Germline assignment: CDR1 SEHNR and CDR2 FQNEAQ (reference sequence). This chain's CDR3 is CASSFSRESFGNEQFF. The CDR3 nucleotides are TGTGCCAGCAGCTTTAGCCGGGAGAGCTTCGGGAATGAGCAGTTCTTC.

The genes are TRBV7-2 and TRBJ2-3; D may be TRBD1 (6 bases). Trimming shortened V by 6 bases and J by 2 bases, and 12 bases separated the two germline ends. The CDR3 is 14 residues long. Germline V CDR1 and CDR2: SGHTA, FQGNSA. This CDR3 reads CASRPDRITDTQYF. The DNA of the CDR3 is TGTGCCAGCAGACCTGACAGGATCACAGATACGCAGTATTTT.